Below, 3 T cell receptor beta chains from the same sample are listed, as sequenced in a study of T cell therapy after organ transplantation. Produced via immunoSEQ multiplex PCR; TCRdb's table is partial and in-frame only. Of 51,000 or so clones listed, 94% were seen once; the top ten hold approximately 3.4%. No antigen is known for these receptors. Material: CD8+ T cells from blood, obtained before autologous CMV-specific T cell therapy. These receptors were collected from a human patient who had received a solid organ transplant and had CMV disease.

This clone was counted a single time. The gene calls are TRBV6-1 and TRBJ2-5; D gene unclear. V lost 3 bases and J 3 bases, leaving 5 bases between the germline ends. CDR1 and CDR2 (germline): MNHNS, SASEGT. The CDR3 has 12 residues. The CDR3 nucleotides are TGTGCCAGCAGTGATGATGAAGAGACCCAGTACTTC. It specifies CASSDDEETQYF.

V is TRBV5-6 and J is TRBJ2-6; D call uncertain. Per germline, CDR1 SGHDT and CDR2 YYEEEE. The length of the CDR3 is 16 residues. The V gene lost 0 bases and the J gene lost 2 bases, with 9 bases spanning the gap. CDR3 DNA sequence: TGTGCCAGCAGCTTGGAGGGTTTTGCTGGGGCCAACGTCCTGACTTTC. Its protein product is CASSLEGFAGANVLTF.

This clone is a singleton in its sample. The chain carries TRBV9 and TRBJ2-3; D is undetermined. Trimming stripped 0 bases from V and 2 bases from J, with 10 bases between. Germline V CDR1 and CDR2: SGDLS, YYNGEE. The CDR3 is 15 amino acids. In DNA form, the CDR3 reads TGTGCCAGCAGCGTAGGTATTCAGGTCACAGATACGCAGTATTTT. Amino acids: CASSVGIQVTDTQYF.